A selection of T cell receptor beta chains follows, all from one sample in a study of shared clonotypes between healthy human individuals. Produced via immunoSEQ multiplex PCR; TCRdb's table is partial and in-frame only. The sample records about 450,000 clones, roughly 83% being singletons. Sequenced sample: PBMCs. The receptors here all came from a woman between 40 and 50 years old in good health. Some clones in this sample may be carry-over from other donors' samples. Each CDR3 is given with its conserved first and last residue. Each record gives: J gene, D gene, clone size, V gene, CDR3 DNA, CDR3 protein. D genes are given only for firm matches. Only some rows state a clone size, as once, few, many or a class for expanded clones.

J: TRBJ2-7
D: .
size: .
V: TRBV27
DNA: TGTGCCAGCAGTTTATCCCCCCAGGGTTTCGTTGGGCAGTACTTC
CDR3: CASSLSPQGFVGQYF

J: TRBJ1-3
D: TRBD1
size: .
V: TRBV7-9
DNA: TGTGCCAGCAGCTTGGCAGGGGGCGAAGGAAACACCATATATTTT
CDR3: CASSLAGGEGNTIYF

J: TRBJ1-4
D: .
size: many
V: TRBV4-2
DNA: TGTGCCAGCAGTCCACAGGGCAGCGGTGAAAAACTGTTTTTT
CDR3: CASSPQGSGEKLFF

J: TRBJ2-5
D: TRBD1
size: .
V: TRBV18
DNA: TGTGCCAGCTCACGAGGATTTACCGGGACAGGAGAGACCCAGTACTTC
CDR3: CASSRGFTGTGETQYF

J: TRBJ2-7
D: .
size: .
V: TRBV28
DNA: TGTGCCAGCAGTTTTGTGGGGGCCAGCTCCTACGAGCAGTACTTC
CDR3: CASSFVGASSYEQYF

J: TRBJ2-5
D: TRBD2
size: .
V: TRBV7-2
DNA: TGTGCCAGCAGGTCCACTAGCGGCCAAGAGACCCAGTACTTC
CDR3: CASRSTSGQETQYF

J: TRBJ2-2
D: .
size: .
V: TRBV27
DNA: TGTGCCAGCAGTCAGTACCCCTTCGGGGAGCTGTTTTTT
CDR3: CASSQYPFGELFF

J: TRBJ2-5
D: TRBD2
size: .
V: TRBV29-1
DNA: TGCAGCGTTGGGCTAGCGGGTAGACGACAAGAGACCCAGTACTTC
CDR3: CSVGLAGRRQETQYF

J: TRBJ2-2
D: .
size: .
V: TRBV11-3
DNA: TGTGCCAGCAGCTCCAGGGGGGCGAACACCGGGGAGCTGTTTTTT
CDR3: CASSSRGANTGELFF

J: TRBJ2-3
D: .
size: few
V: TRBV1
DNA: TGCACCAGCAGCCAAGGAACCACAGATACGCAGTATTTT
CDR3: CTSSQGTTDTQYF

J: TRBJ2-1
D: TRBD1
size: .
V: TRBV4-2
DNA: TGTGCCAGCAGCCAAGCGCCGGGACAGGGGGCCGATGAGCAGTTCTTC
CDR3: CASSQAPGQGADEQFF

J: TRBJ1-1
D: .
size: .
V: TRBV6-6
DNA: TGTGCCAGCAGTTACTTAGCGATAAACACTGAAGCTTTCTTT
CDR3: CASSYLAINTEAFF

J: TRBJ2-7
D: TRBD1
size: once
V: TRBV4-1
DNA: TGCGCCAGCAGCCAAGGGGCCGGACAGGGGGCATACGAGCAGTACTTC
CDR3: CASSQGAGQGAYEQYF

J: TRBJ1-6
D: .
size: .
V: TRBV6-1
DNA: TGTGCCAGCAGTGATACTTATTCACCCCTCCACTTT
CDR3: CASSDTYSPLHF